The rows below give T cell receptor beta chains drawn from one sample of a study of cytomegalovirus exposure and HLA in healthy donors. Sequencing used immunoSEQ multiplex PCR; TCRdb keeps in-frame clones, though not all of them. The sample has approximately 120,000 clones; approximately 78% are singletons. The sequenced material came from PBMCs. These TCRs come from a woman aged 40 to 50 in good health and CMV-seronegative. Each CDR3 is given without its conserved first and last residue.

>TRBV2|TRBJ2-3
ASRGIRSIITDTQY
>TRBV7-2|TRBJ2-7
ASSPPVGTGGYEQY
>TRBV5-4|TRBJ2-3
ASSLIQGAADTQY
>TRBV10-3|TRBJ1-5
ATRDRQVEEPQH
>TRBV4-1|TRBJ1-3
ASSQDTGTSANTIY
>TRBV6-5|TRBJ1-2
ASSFGQGGYGYT
>TRBV13|TRBJ1-2
ASSLSTNYGYT
>TRBV6-5|TRBJ1-1
ASSYSRGGIPF
>TRBV18|TRBJ2-2
ASSPGQGTGELF
>TRBV28|TRBJ2-7
ASRIPRPGTGVYEQY
>TRBV5-4|TRBJ2-5
ASSDPKGQGRETQY
>TRBV27|TRBJ2-2
ASSFRQGSTGELF
>TRBV5-4|TRBJ2-3
ASRKGGGSSTDTQY
>TRBV27|TRBJ1-1
ASSLISGTEAF
>TRBV5-6|TRBJ1-4
ASSSNDRYWTTNEKLF
>TRBV5-1|TRBJ2-6
ASSQTRAGANVLT
>TRBV5-6|TRBJ1-2
ASSLFDRGYGYT
>TRBV5-1|TRBJ2-1
ASTSGRNEQF
>TRBV11-3|TRBJ1-3
ASSPGTGRYSGNTIY
>TRBV4-2|TRBJ2-4
ASSQGEGGKNIQY
>TRBV5-1|TRBJ2-4
ASSFTRSGNSQY
>TRBV10-2|TRBJ1-2
ASRTGTANYGYT
>TRBV18|TRBJ2-7
ASSPVLAVHPYEQY
>TRBV4-2|TRBJ1-1
ASSQGYNPGQGRAF
>TRBV28|TRBJ1-1
AGSWGRTGWGRQGTEAF
>TRBV5-1|TRBJ2-1
ASLGTGREGQTYNEQF
>TRBV9|TRBJ2-5
ASSVSGRRQETQY
>TRBV6-1|TRBJ1-2
ASSEGMDSRYGYT
>TRBV10-3|TRBJ1-2
AISEAGDDYGYT
>TRBV9|TRBJ2-2
ASSVAANTGELF
>TRBV4-2|TRBJ1-5
ASSDPGRANQPQH
>TRBV12-5|TRBJ2-7
ASAPGTGSYEQY
>TRBV5-4|TRBJ2-2
ASSPDTATGELF
>TRBV6-1|TRBJ2-1
ASSEPVAYSYNEQF
>TRBV6-1|TRBJ1-2
ASQYRGDYGYT
>TRBV28|TRBJ2-7
ASSRGSSYEQY
>TRBV19|TRBJ2-3
AIWDSRTDTQY
>TRBV11-2|TRBJ2-1
ASTRATGSPYNEQF
>TRBV7-2|TRBJ1-1
ASSLLTGYTEAF